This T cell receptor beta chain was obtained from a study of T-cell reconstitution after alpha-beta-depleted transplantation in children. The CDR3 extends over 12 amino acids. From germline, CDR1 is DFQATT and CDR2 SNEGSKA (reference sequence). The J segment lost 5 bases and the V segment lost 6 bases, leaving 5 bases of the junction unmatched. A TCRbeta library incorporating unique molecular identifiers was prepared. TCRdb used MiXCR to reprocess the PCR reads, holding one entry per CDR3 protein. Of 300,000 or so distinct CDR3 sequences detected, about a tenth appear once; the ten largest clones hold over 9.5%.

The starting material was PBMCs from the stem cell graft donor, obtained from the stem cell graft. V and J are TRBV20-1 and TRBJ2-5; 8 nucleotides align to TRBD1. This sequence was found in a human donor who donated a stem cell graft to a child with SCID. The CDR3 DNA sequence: TGCAGTGCCTTACAGGGGGAGGAGACCCAGTACTTC. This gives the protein CSALQGEETQYF.